The rows below give T cell receptor beta chains drawn from one sample of a study of low-dose radiotherapy and immunotherapy resistance in tumors. TCRdb itself ran the reads through MiXCR, one entry per CDR3 protein. Of around 80,000 distinct CDR3 sequences listed, under 20% were seen once; the top ten hold around 6.3%. The specimen was PBMCs, collected before treatment. These receptors were taken from a male donor with prostate cancer. CDR3s include the opening cysteine and the closing phenylalanine or tryptophan. A D gene is named only where the DNA matches it firmly. Rows may omit the clone size; those that give it use once, few, many or a size class.

TGTGCCAGCAGCTTAGCGTACGGGGACGCGAACACCGGGGAGCTGTTTTTT,CASSLAYGDANTGELFF,.,TRBV7-6,.,17,TRBJ2-2
TGTGCCACCCGAAGGGGTGTGGACTACAATGAGCAGTTCTTC,CATRRGVDYNEQFF,medium-sized,TRBV6-5,.,14,TRBJ2-1
TGTGCCAGCAGCTTAGAGGCCTTTTGGGACGCGAACACCGGGGAGCTGTTTTTT,CASSLEAFWDANTGELFF,many,TRBV11-2,.,18,TRBJ2-2
TGTGCCAGCAGAGGGGGCGACCGGGAGGGCGAGCAGTACTTC,CASRGGDREGEQYF,.,TRBV2,.,14,TRBJ2-7
TGTGCCAGCAGCCAAGGGGGGGGCACAGATACGCAGTATTTT,CASSQGGGTDTQYF,many,TRBV4-2,.,14,TRBJ2-3
TGTGCCAGCAGTTACTATTACAACAGGGGCACTGAAGCTTTCTTT,CASSYYYNRGTEAFF,many,TRBV6-5,TRBD1,15,TRBJ1-1
TGTGCCAGCAGTTCAGGACAGTGGCGGGAAAAACTGTTTTTT,CASSSGQWREKLFF,.,TRBV28,.,14,TRBJ1-4
TGTGCCAGCAGCTTAGCAATCAACTACGAGCAGTACTTC,CASSLAINYEQYF,many,TRBV11-3,.,13,TRBJ2-7
TGTGCCAGGACTAGCGGGGGGGGCACAGATACGCAGTATTTT,CARTSGGGTDTQYF,.,TRBV9,TRBD2,14,TRBJ2-3
TGTGCCAGCTCACCACCGCTGTCACTAGCGGGAACCTACGAGCAGTACTTC,CASSPPLSLAGTYEQYF,many,TRBV18,TRBD2,17,TRBJ2-7
TGTGCCAGCAGTCACCCACGTGGCCGCCTGAGCTCCTACAATGAGCAGTTCTTC,CASSHPRGRLSSYNEQFF,few,TRBV28,.,18,TRBJ2-1
TGTGCCACCGAATCCGGGGCTAGCGGGCCAGACGAGCAGTACTTC,CATESGASGPDEQYF,many,TRBV2,TRBD2,15,TRBJ2-7
TGTGCCAGTAACCCAGGGGGCGCAAGCACCGGGGAGCTGTTTTTT,CASNPGGASTGELFF,.,TRBV19,TRBD1,15,TRBJ2-2
TGCGCCAGCAGCTTGTCAGGGGTTGACGAGCAGTACTTC,CASSLSGVDEQYF,many,TRBV5-1,.,13,TRBJ2-7
TGTGCCACCAGCAGAAAAGGGGGCTTGGGCACTGAAGCTTTCTTT,CATSRKGGLGTEAFF,many,TRBV15,TRBD1,15,TRBJ1-1
TGTGCCAGCAGCTTCGGGGGGGGGAATTCACCCCTCCACTTT,CASSFGGGNSPLHF,many,TRBV7-2,.,14,TRBJ1-6
TGTGCTAGCAGCTTTTCAAGGGACAGCAACGTCCTGACTTTC,CASSFSRDSNVLTF,many,TRBV7-7,TRBD1,14,TRBJ2-6
TGTGCCATCACAGGGGATCGGAACACCGGGGAGCTGTTTTTT,CAITGDRNTGELFF,many,TRBV12-3/TRBV12-4,TRBD1,14,TRBJ2-2
TGCAGTGCTAGGGGGGTTAACAATGAGCAGTTCTTC,CSARGVNNEQFF,many,TRBV20-1,.,12,TRBJ2-1
TGCAGTGCTAGTCTGACAGGGGCAGGCGGGGCCAACGTCCTGACTTTC,CSASLTGAGGANVLTF,many,TRBV20-1,TRBD1,16,TRBJ2-6
TGCAGCGTTGGGAATCAACTGACAGGGAACACTGAAGCTTTCTTT,CSVGNQLTGNTEAFF,many,TRBV29-1,.,15,TRBJ1-1
TGTGCCAGCACCCCCGGGAACTCCTACGAGCAGTACTTC,CASTPGNSYEQYF,many,TRBV19,.,13,TRBJ2-7
TGTGCCAGCAGCTTATCGCCATCGGGTATCGGCGGTAACACCGGGGAGCTGTTTTTT,CASSLSPSGIGGNTGELFF,few,TRBV7-9,.,19,TRBJ2-2